Listed here are 25 T cell receptor beta chains from one sample, sequenced in a study of beta chain features in type 1 diabetes. Points from the study as a whole: Shortening of TCRB CDR3s, moderate but significant, appeared in all four CD4+ subsets of Type 1 diabetes patients.

These receptors' antigens are unknown. The authors reverse transcribed all of the isolated RNA, so sequencing captured expressed TCRB transcripts. Some clones are missing from TCRdb's copy, which holds only in-frame ones; the method was immunoSEQ multiplex PCR. The sample contains around 53,000 clones, 60% to 70% of which appear only once. The sample comprised stem cell memory CD4+ T cells from blood. Receptors were obtained from a woman in her 30s with type 1 diabetes.

This clone came up a few times. The chain is built from TRBV5-1 and TRBJ1-5; D perhaps matches TRBD1 (6 bases). Germline values: CDR1 SGHRS, CDR2 YFSETQ. V was pared by 0 bases and J by 2 bases, with 9 bases between. The CDR3 covers 15 residues. CDR3 amino acids: CASSLDPGGNQPQHF. CDR3 DNA: TGCGCCAGCAGCTTGGATCCAGGGGGCAATCAGCCCCAGCATTTT.

The chain links TRBV19 to TRBJ2-7; D not certain. Germline values: CDR1 LNHDA, CDR2 SQIVND (reference sequence). CDR3 length: 13 amino acids. Trimming removed 5 bases from V and 2 bases from J, with 10 bases in between. This chain's CDR3 is CASSGLDAYEQYF. For the CDR3, the DNA is TGTGCCAGTAGTGGCCTAGATGCCTACGAGCAGTACTTC.

This clone has only a few counts. The chain employs TRBV16 and TRBJ1-1, with D possibly matching TRBD1 (6 bases). Trimming pared 1 base from V and 6 bases from J, leaving 12 bases between. CDR3 length: 14 amino acids. CDR1 and CDR2 (germline): KGHSY, FQNENV. Written as DNA, the CDR3 is TGTGCCAGCAGCCAATATTTACAGGGCTCTGAAGCTTTCTTT. Its protein is CASSQYLQGSEAFF.

The chain uses TRBV27 and TRBJ1-2, with a tentative D call TRBD1 (5 bases). CDR3 length: 13 residues. Trimming cost V 6 bases and J 4 bases, with 12 bases left between them. CDR1 and CDR2 from the germline V gene are MNHEY and SMNVEV (reference sequence). CDR3 region: CASSPGGGYGYTF. For the CDR3, the DNA is TGTGCCAGCAGCCCCGGGGGAGGCTATGGCTACACCTTC.

This clone was seen a few times. This sequence joins TRBV18 and TRBJ2-5; D perhaps matches TRBD1 (6 bases). The CDR3 length is 16 residues. The germline CDR1 and CDR2 sequences are KGHSH and LQKENI. V lost 3 bases to trimming and J lost 2 bases, with 16 bases between them. The CDR3 here is CASSPRNRGQQETQYF. Written as DNA, the CDR3 is TGTGCCAGCTCACCGAGGAATCGGGGACAACAAGAGACCCAGTACTTC.

CDR3 DNA sequence: TGCAGCGTTGGGGGACAGCTTCTTAACACTGAAGCTTTCTTT. It is translated as CSVGGQLLNTEAFF. This chain uses TRBV29-1 with TRBJ1-1; TRBD1 matches 7 bases. CDR3 size: 14 residues. Germline lookup yields CDR1 SQVTM and CDR2 ANQGSEA. V lost 4 bases, J lost 2 bases, and 7 bases stayed unmatched.

The J gene is TRBJ2-2, the V gene TRBV6-6; 7 bases agree with TRBD2. The CDR3 has 16 residues. Germline values: CDR1 MNHNY, CDR2 SVGAGI (reference sequence). V shed 6 bases, J shed 2 bases, and the junction held 9 bases outside the gene matches. CDR3 sequence (DNA): TGTGCCAGCAGACAGACCATAGCGGGTAACACCGGGGAGCTGTTTTTT. Protein: CASRQTIAGNTGELFF.

The V gene is TRBV9, the J gene TRBJ2-5, with 8 nucleotides matching TRBD1. With 0 bases clipped from V and 4 bases from J, the junction kept 2 bases outside the gene matches. This CDR3 comprises 14 residues. Germline CDR1 reads SGDLS; CDR2 reads YYNGEE. CDR3 region: CASSVVGQVETQYF. DNA for the CDR3: TGTGCCAGCAGCGTAGTGGGACAGGTAGAGACCCAGTACTTC.

This clone was seen more than once but under ten times. The chain combines TRBV30 with TRBJ2-7, with 11 bases lining up with TRBD2. CDR3 size: 12 residues. Trimming at V came to 8 bases and at J to 2 bases, leaving 2 bases not matched to a gene. The germline gives CDR1 GTSNPN, CDR2 SVGIG (reference sequence). The CDR3 coding sequence is TGTGCCATGACTAGCGGGGCCTACGAGCAGTACTTC. Its translation: CAMTSGAYEQYF. The complete variable domain, with remaining parts taken from reference TRBV30 and TRBJ2-7, reads SQTIHQWPATLVQPVGSPLSLECTVEGTSNPNLYWYRQAAGRGLQLLFYSVGIGQISSEVPQNLSASRPQDRQFILSSKKLLLSDSGFYLCAMTSGAYEQYFGPGTRLTVT.

The genes are TRBV25-1 and TRBJ1-5; 9 bases align to TRBD1. V gave up 5 bases and J gave up 16 bases; unmatched junction bases: 9. The germline V gene encodes CDR1 MGHDK and CDR2 SYGVNS. The CDR3 is 12 residues long. Here the CDR3 DNA reads TGTGCCAGCAGTACACCGGGACAGGGAAGTCATTTT. Translating it yields CASSTPGQGSHF.

The chain combines TRBV20-1 with TRBJ2-4; D gene uncertain. This CDR3 is 10 amino acids long. Per germline, CDR1 DFQATT and CDR2 SNEGSKA (reference sequence). The V gene lost 2 bases and the J gene lost 8 bases, with 4 bases spanning the gap. This CDR3 is CSARSDIQYF. CDR3 DNA sequence: TGCAGTGCTAGATCGGACATTCAGTACTTC.

The gene calls are TRBV28 and TRBJ2-1; 7 bases line up with TRBD2. The germline V gene encodes CDR1 MDHEN and CDR2 SYDVKM. The CDR3 length is 15 residues. V trimming: 5 bases; J trimming: 10 bases; junction bases outside the gene matches: 14. CDR3 amino acids: CASSKPGLLRREQFF. The CDR3 nucleotides are TGTGCCAGCAGTAAACCGGGACTACTCCGTAGGGAGCAGTTCTTC.

J is TRBJ2-1 and V is TRBV6-4; no firm D call. V lost 0 bases, J lost 5 bases, and 11 bases lay in between. Germline V gene lookup returns CDR1 MRHNA and CDR2 SNTAGT. There are 15 residues in the CDR3. The CDR3 region is CASSDSYAAHNEQFF. DNA for the CDR3: TGTGCCAGCAGTGACTCCTATGCGGCCCACAATGAGCAGTTCTTC.

The sample holds a few counts of this clone. The rearrangement joins TRBV4-1 to TRBJ1-3, with D tentatively TRBD1 (5 bases). Germline CDR1 MGHRA, CDR2 YSYEKL. This CDR3 has 15 residues. Trimming removed 2 bases at V and 3 bases at J, with 11 bases between. CDR3 in amino acids: CASSQRRGSGNTIYF. The CDR3 DNA reads TGCGCCAGCAGCCAACGAAGGGGCAGTGGAAACACCATATATTTT.

The gene calls are TRBV23-1 and TRBJ2-7; no reliable D call. TRBV23-1 is recorded as an ORF, its role being uncertain. The CDR3 sequence is 12 residues long. V lost 4 bases, J lost 3 bases, and 7 bases lay in between. As DNA, the CDR3 is TGCGCCAGCAGTCTCTATTGCTACGAGCAGTACTTC. This translates into CASSLYCYEQYF.

The J gene is TRBJ1-1, the V gene TRBV5-6; D is unclear. Germline V gene data show CDR1 as SGHDT and CDR2 as YYEEEE. V was clipped by 2 bases and J by 2 bases, with 7 bases between them. The CDR3 totals 13 residues. The DNA for the CDR3 is TGTGCCAGCAGCTTTACGCTAAACACTGAAGCTTTCTTT. This encodes CASSFTLNTEAFF.

Concerning this clone itself: The conserved final phenylalanine or tryptophan is absent from the CDR3, which likely points to a read error. The limits of the CDR3 on the DNA are not certain, so only TCRdb's listed CDR3 is given. The V and J genes are TRBV18 and TRBJ2-7; the D call of TRBD2 is as the table states it, not checked on the DNA. The V gene's germline CDR1 is KGHSH and CDR2 LQKENI. The CDR3 is 13 amino acids in total, end residues counted. Here the CDR3 reads CASSPPPPGRLFT.

This clone occurred a few times. The rearrangement links TRBV28 to TRBJ2-7; 9 bases are a match to TRBD1. The V gene end was trimmed by 3 bases and the J gene end by 3 bases; junction bases not matched to a gene: 3. The CDR3 runs to 14 residues. Germline V gives CDR1 MDHEN, CDR2 SYDVKM. This CDR3 reads CASSFGTGLYEQYF. The CDR3 DNA reads TGTGCCAGCAGTTTCGGGACAGGGCTCTACGAGCAGTACTTC.

There are a few counts of this clone. This chain joins TRBV5-1 and TRBJ2-3; TRBD2 matches 7 bases. V dropped 3 bases and J dropped 2; count of bases not matched to a gene: 6. Germline V CDR1 and CDR2: SGHRS, YFSETQ. The CDR3 extends over 15 amino acids. The CDR3 nucleotides are TGCGCCAGCAGCTCTCCTCGGGGGGACACAGATACGCAGTATTTT. This codes for CASSSPRGDTDTQYF. The full variable domain, completed using reference TRBV5-1 and TRBJ2-3, is KAGVTQTPRYLIKTRGQQVTLSCSPISGHRSVSWYQQTPGQGLQFLFEYFSETQRNKGNFPGRFSGRQFSNSRSEMNVSTLELGDSALYLCASSSPRGDTDTQYFGPGTRLTVL.

Notes on this clone: Relative to the germline gene, one junction end is altered; a read error may explain this. The CDR3 DNA sequence: TGCGCTACCGACCCGAAGACAGGGCCGAACACTGAAGCTTTCTTT. Residues: CATDPKTGPNTEAFF. The rearrangement uses TRBV19 and TRBJ1-1; the match to TRBD1 covers 7 bases. There are 15 residues in the CDR3. Germline CDR1 and CDR2: LNHDA and SQIVND (reference sequence).

The chain links TRBV7-9 to TRBJ1-2; 12 bases agree with TRBD1. This CDR3 region has 17 residues. V shed 4 bases and J 7 bases; nucleotides not matched to a gene: 13. Germline V gene sequence: CDR1 SEHNR, CDR2 FQNEAQ (reference sequence). The chain's CDR3 is CASSSMGQGAFEFGYTF. The CDR3 DNA follows: TGTGCCAGCAGCTCCATGGGACAGGGGGCTTTCGAATTTGGCTACACCTTC.

The chain combines TRBV5-1 with TRBJ1-5, with 7 bases aligning to TRBD1. This CDR3 is built from 19 residues. Trimming at V came to 5 bases and at J to 0 bases, leaving 17 bases not matched to a gene. Germline V gene sequence: CDR1 SGHRS, CDR2 YFSETQ. The DNA of the CDR3 is TGCGCCAGCAGTAACCACCCGAGACAGGGAAAATATAGCAATCAGCCCCAGCATTTT. Residues: CASSNHPRQGKYSNQPQHF.

Turning to this clone: The germline gene is not matched at one end of the junction; a read error may be the cause. The chain links TRBV18 to TRBJ2-2, with D perhaps matching TRBD1 (6 bases). This CDR3 region has 16 residues. Germline loops: CDR1 KGHSH, CDR2 LQKENI. This CDR3 is CASSPPGHLNTGELFF. The CDR3, as DNA: TGTGCCAGCTCCCCACCGGGACACCTAAACACCGGGGAGCTGTTTTTT.

The V gene is TRBV14, the J gene TRBJ2-3; a weak D match, TRBD2 (5 bases). Trimming took off 0 bases at V and 0 bases at J, with 16 bases between the two ends. In germline, CDR1 is SGHDN, CDR2 FVKESK. CDR3 length: 18 amino acids. The DNA for the CDR3 is TGTGCCAGCAGCCAAGATATAACTAGACCTCTTAGCACAGATACGCAGTATTTT. It is translated as CASSQDITRPLSTDTQYF. The full variable domain, rest sourced from reference TRBV14 and TRBJ2-3, is EAGVTQFPSHSVIEKGQTVTLRCDPISGHDNLYWYRRVMGKEIKFLLHFVKESKQDESGMPNNRFLAERTGGTYSTLKVQPAELEDSGVYFCASSQDITRPLSTDTQYFGPGTRLTVL.

This clone has more than one count but fewer than ten. This chain uses TRBV29-1 with TRBJ2-2, with 12 bases fitting TRBD2. CDR1 is SQVTM and CDR2 is ANQGSEA in the germline V gene. V shed 7 bases and J 8 bases; nucleotides not matched to a gene: 8. The CDR3 has 14 amino acids. CDR3 nucleotides: TGCAGCGGGTCGACTAGCGGGAGCTTGGGGGAGCTGTTTTTT. It specifies CSGSTSGSLGELFF.